This T cell receptor (beta chain) was recovered during a study of type 1 and type 2 diabetes patients. Study-level background: Magnetic bead positive selection isolated CD4+ or CD8+ T cells from PBMCs.

General study findings and limits: Both CD4+ and CD8+ type 2 diabetes repertoires showed significantly higher diversity than type 1.

Approximately 9 milliliters of peripheral blood were collected from each participant. Concerning this clonotype: Its antigen is currently unknown.

Genomic DNA was the PCR template. The TCR beta CDR3 region was amplified using 30 forward and 13 reverse primers. TCRdb ran MiXCR on the multiplex PCR reads and lists one entry per CDR3 protein. The table shows 280,000 or so distinct CDR3 sequences, with 47% occurring only once. Per the germline V gene, CDR1 is SGHTA and CDR2 is FQGNSA. The ends were cut back, 4 bases at V and 1 base at J, with 17 bases in the middle. The CDR3 loop spans 16 amino acids. This sequence originates from a man in his late teens or twenties with type 2 diabetes. The genes are TRBV7-2 and TRBJ2-7; TRBD1 or TRBD2 may be the D gene (5 bases each). The specimen sequenced was peripheral blood mononuclear cells (PBMCs). The CDR3 nucleotides are TGTGCCAGCAGCTCGAGACTACAGGCAGGGTCCTACGAGCAGTACTTC. Amino acids: CASSSRLQAGSYEQYF.